This is a list of T cell receptor beta chains from one sample in a study of blood T cell repertoires in COVID-19. Assay: immunoSEQ multiplex PCR; the TCRdb copy retains only in-frame clones and omits some. The sample records about 150,000 clones, about 80% being singletons. Sequenced: peripheral blood. Every receptor here comes from a woman older than 75 with acute or convalescent COVID-19. Each CDR3 is given with its conserved first and last residue. A D gene is named only where the DNA matches it firmly. Not all rows give a size; the values are once, few, many and, for expanded clones, a class.

CDR3: CASSLTAAGVTYNSPLHF
DNA: TGTGCCAGCAGCTTAACCGCTGCCGGGGTGACCTATAATTCACCCCTCCACTTT
size: -
J: TRBJ1-6
V: TRBV7-3
length: 18
D: -

CDR3: CASSQDRLMNTEAFF
DNA: TGTGCCAGCAGCCAAGATAGACTTATGAACACTGAAGCTTTCTTT
size: -
J: TRBJ1-1
V: TRBV3-1/TRBV3-2
length: 15
D: -

CDR3: CASSLQGGSPLHF
DNA: TGTGCCAGCAGTTTACAGGGGGGATCACCCCTCCACTTT
size: once
J: TRBJ1-6
V: TRBV12-3/TRBV12-4
length: 13
D: TRBD1

CDR3: CASSLISGGTYEQYF
DNA: TGTGCCAGCAGCTTAATAAGCGGGGGGACCTACGAGCAGTACTTC
size: -
J: TRBJ2-7
V: TRBV7-9
length: 15
D: TRBD2

CDR3: CASILDRGRGGYTF
DNA: TGTGCCAGCATCCTTGATAGGGGGCGAGGTGGCTACACCTTC
size: once
J: TRBJ1-2
V: TRBV5-5
length: 14
D: TRBD1

CDR3: CASNSDRGTFGYTF
DNA: TGTGCCAGCAACTCGGACAGGGGGACGTTTGGCTACACCTTC
size: -
J: TRBJ1-2
V: TRBV2
length: 14
D: TRBD1

CDR3: CASSRQSRETQYF
DNA: TGTGCCAGCAGCAGACAATCCCGAGAGACCCAGTACTTC
size: -
J: TRBJ2-5
V: TRBV6-2/TRBV6-3
length: 13
D: -

CDR3: CASSSGRGTGSSPLHF
DNA: TGTGCCAGCAGTTCGGGTCGCGGGACAGGGTCTTCACCCCTCCACTTT
size: -
J: TRBJ1-6
V: TRBV25-1
length: 16
D: TRBD1

CDR3: CASSFDRSDEQFF
DNA: TGTGCCAGCAGCTTCGACAGGAGCGATGAGCAGTTCTTC
size: -
J: TRBJ2-1
V: TRBV7-9
length: 13
D: -

CDR3: CASSQVGTPGGYNSPLHF
DNA: TGTGCCAGCAGCCAAGTCGGCACCCCCGGGGGCTATAATTCACCCCTCCACTTT
size: -
J: TRBJ1-6
V: TRBV4-2
length: 18
D: -

CDR3: CATSSPQGLSGNTIYF
DNA: TGTGCCACTTCCTCCCCCCAGGGCCTCTCTGGAAACACCATATATTTT
size: -
J: TRBJ1-3
V: TRBV6-6
length: 16
D: -

CDR3: CASSYSGRPNTEAFF
DNA: TGTGCCAGCAGTTACTCGGGGAGGCCGAACACTGAAGCTTTCTTT
size: -
J: TRBJ1-1
V: TRBV6-5
length: 15
D: -

CDR3: CASSPRQEIAKNIQYF
DNA: TGTGCCAGCTCACCTCGACAGGAAATAGCCAAAAACATTCAGTACTTC
size: -
J: TRBJ2-4
V: TRBV18
length: 16
D: -

CDR3: CASSDPPLLSRLGAISPQHF
DNA: TGTGCCAGCAGTGACCCCCCATTATTAAGTCGGCTGGGGGCAATCAGCCCCCAGCATTTT
size: -
J: TRBJ1-5
V: TRBV6-4
length: 20
D: -

CDR3: CAWSGLSNQPQHF
DNA: TGTGCCTGGAGTGGACTGAGCAATCAGCCCCAGCATTTT
size: -
J: TRBJ1-5
V: TRBV30
length: 13
D: -

CDR3: CASSTGEGEKLFF
DNA: TGTGCCAGCTCAACTGGGGAGGGTGAAAAACTGTTTTTT
size: -
J: TRBJ1-4
V: TRBV18
length: 13
D: -

CDR3: CASSLGTGNTGELFF
DNA: TGCGCCAGCAGCTTGGGGACAGGGAACACCGGGGAGCTGTTTTTT
size: -
J: TRBJ2-2
V: TRBV5-1
length: 15
D: TRBD1

CDR3: CASSDPGQGAYELYEQYF
DNA: TGTGCCAGCAGTGACCCGGGACAGGGGGCTTATGAGTTGTACGAGCAGTACTTC
size: -
J: TRBJ2-7
V: TRBV25-1
length: 18
D: TRBD1

CDR3: CATSDPSGGGETQYF
DNA: TGTGCCACCAGTGATCCTAGCGGGGGGGGCGAGACCCAGTACTTC
size: -
J: TRBJ2-5
V: TRBV24-1
length: 15
D: TRBD2

CDR3: CASSYSGGRETQYF
DNA: TGTGCCAGCAGTTACTCGGGGGGTAGGGAGACCCAGTACTTC
size: once
J: TRBJ2-5
V: TRBV6-6
length: 14
D: -

CDR3: CASSLAPGTAVYGYTF
DNA: TGTGCCAGCAGCTTAGCCCCCGGGACAGCAGTCTATGGCTACACCTTC
size: -
J: TRBJ1-2
V: TRBV11-2
length: 16
D: TRBD1

CDR3: CASSPWEGNNGYTF
DNA: TGCGCCAGCAGCCCGTGGGAGGGAAATAATGGCTACACCTTC
size: -
J: TRBJ1-2
V: TRBV4-1
length: 14
D: -

CDR3: CASRSQAGGSGANVLTF
DNA: TGTGCCAGCAGGTCACAGGCGGGGGGCTCTGGGGCCAACGTCCTGACTTTC
size: -
J: TRBJ2-6
V: TRBV7-8
length: 17
D: TRBD2

CDR3: CASSQGPTAYNSPLHF
DNA: TGTGCCAGCAGCCAAGGACCTACAGCCTATAATTCACCCCTCCACTTT
size: once
J: TRBJ1-6
V: TRBV3-1/TRBV3-2
length: 16
D: -

CDR3: CASSRQGDTEAFF
DNA: TGTGCCAGTAGTAGACAGGGGGACACTGAAGCTTTCTTT
size: -
J: TRBJ1-1
V: TRBV19
length: 13
D: TRBD1

CDR3: CASRPGMDTGELFF
DNA: TGTGCCAGTAGGCCAGGAATGGACACCGGGGAGCTGTTTTTT
size: -
J: TRBJ2-2
V: TRBV19
length: 14
D: -

CDR3: CASSLTGGNQPQHF
DNA: TGTGCCAGCAGCCTGACAGGGGGCAATCAGCCCCAGCATTTT
size: -
J: TRBJ1-5
V: TRBV6-2/TRBV6-3
length: 14
D: TRBD1

CDR3: CASSQVQGARDNEQFF
DNA: TGCGCCAGCAGCCAAGTTCAAGGGGCCCGGGACAATGAGCAGTTCTTC
size: -
J: TRBJ2-1
V: TRBV4-1
length: 16
D: -

CDR3: CASSPDGGNYGYTF
DNA: TGTGCCAGCAGCCCAGACGGAGGGAACTATGGCTACACCTTC
size: -
J: TRBJ1-2
V: TRBV7-9
length: 14
D: -

CDR3: CASSQEDRANTEAFF
DNA: TGTGCCAGCAGCCAAGAAGACAGGGCGAACACTGAAGCTTTCTTT
size: once
J: TRBJ1-1
V: TRBV4-2
length: 15
D: TRBD1

CDR3: CASGPRTGFRNQPQHF
DNA: TGCGCCAGCGGCCCGCGGACAGGGTTTCGCAATCAGCCCCAGCATTTT
size: -
J: TRBJ1-5
V: TRBV23-1
length: 16
D: TRBD1

CDR3: CASSLSGQGYTGELFF
DNA: TGCGCCAGCAGCTTAAGTGGGCAGGGGTACACCGGGGAGCTGTTTTTT
size: -
J: TRBJ2-2
V: TRBV5-1
length: 16
D: -

CDR3: CASSFGQGLGYGYTF
DNA: TGTGCCAGCAGTTTTGGACAGGGTTTGGGCTATGGCTACACCTTC
size: -
J: TRBJ1-2
V: TRBV6-5
length: 15
D: TRBD1

CDR3: CASSIGGAQTEAFF
DNA: TGTGCCAGTAGTATTGGAGGGGCGCAGACTGAAGCTTTCTTT
size: few
J: TRBJ1-1
V: TRBV19
length: 14
D: -

CDR3: CASRSQGDPSPLHF
DNA: TGTGCCAGCAGGTCGCAGGGGGATCCTTCACCCCTCCACTTT
size: -
J: TRBJ1-6
V: TRBV2
length: 14
D: TRBD1

CDR3: CASSQDGRGTYNEQFF
DNA: TGTGCCAGCAGCCAAGATGGGAGGGGGACCTACAATGAGCAGTTCTTC
size: once
J: TRBJ2-1
V: TRBV14
length: 16
D: -

CDR3: CASSLVGAGGPIDEQFF
DNA: TGTGCCAGCAGCTTAGTAGGAGCGGGGGGGCCTATCGATGAGCAGTTCTTC
size: -
J: TRBJ2-1
V: TRBV7-8
length: 17
D: TRBD2

CDR3: CASSLRTREEQYF
DNA: TGTGCCAGTAGTCTACGGACTAGAGAGGAGCAGTACTTC
size: -
J: TRBJ2-7
V: TRBV19
length: 13
D: TRBD2

CDR3: CASSLYRGGNQPQHF
DNA: TGTGCCAGCAGCTTATACAGGGGTGGCAATCAGCCCCAGCATTTT
size: few
J: TRBJ1-5
V: TRBV11-2
length: 15
D: TRBD1

CDR3: CASSLAGGFNEKLFF
DNA: TGTGCCAGCAGCTTAGCCGGGGGGTTTAATGAAAAACTGTTTTTT
size: -
J: TRBJ1-4
V: TRBV5-8
length: 15
D: -

CDR3: CASSPITDTQYF
DNA: TGTGCCAGCTCACCAATAACAGATACGCAGTATTTT
size: -
J: TRBJ2-3
V: TRBV18
length: 12
D: -

CDR3: CASSLGQGAYEQYF
DNA: TGTGCCAGCAGCTTAGGCCAGGGGGCCTACGAGCAGTACTTC
size: -
J: TRBJ2-7
V: TRBV11-3
length: 14
D: TRBD1

CDR3: CASSPSGAIQETQYF
DNA: TGCGCCAGCAGCCCTAGCGGGGCGATCCAAGAGACCCAGTACTTC
size: -
J: TRBJ2-5
V: TRBV5-1
length: 15
D: TRBD2

CDR3: CASSSQGTYNEQFF
DNA: TGCGCCAGCAGCTCACAGGGAACCTACAATGAGCAGTTCTTC
size: -
J: TRBJ2-1
V: TRBV5-1
length: 14
D: -

CDR3: CASSRDRGAGANVLTF
DNA: TGTGCCAGTAGTCGGGACAGGGGGGCAGGGGCCAACGTCCTGACTTTC
size: -
J: TRBJ2-6
V: TRBV19
length: 16
D: TRBD1

CDR3: CASSQVDSSNSPLHF
DNA: TGCGCCAGCAGCCAAGTCGACAGTTCCAATTCACCCCTCCACTTT
size: few
J: TRBJ1-6
V: TRBV4-1
length: 15
D: -

CDR3: CASSPTGNNEQYF
DNA: TGCGCCAGCAGCCCGACAGGGAATAACGAGCAGTACTTC
size: -
J: TRBJ2-7
V: TRBV5-1
length: 13
D: TRBD1

CDR3: CASRPGHLNEKLFF
DNA: TGTGCCAGCCGACCGGGACACCTTAATGAAAAACTGTTTTTT
size: -
J: TRBJ1-4
V: TRBV6-5
length: 14
D: -

CDR3: CASSLLFLAGGGDEQFF
DNA: TGTGCCAGCAGCTTACTATTTTTAGCGGGGGGAGGAGATGAGCAGTTCTTC
size: -
J: TRBJ2-1
V: TRBV5-6
length: 17
D: TRBD2

CDR3: CASSPGLAAEDTQYF
DNA: TGTGCCAGCTCACCCGGACTAGCGGCAGAAGATACGCAGTATTTT
size: -
J: TRBJ2-3
V: TRBV18
length: 15
D: TRBD2

CDR3: CATRTSGGTDTQYF
DNA: TGTGCCACCCGGACTAGCGGGGGCACAGATACGCAGTATTTT
size: -
J: TRBJ2-3
V: TRBV2
length: 14
D: TRBD2

CDR3: CASSLTALPGARDGYTF
DNA: TGTGCCAGCAGCTTGACCGCCCTTCCAGGGGCCCGGGATGGCTACACCTTC
size: -
J: TRBJ1-2
V: TRBV7-9
length: 17
D: -